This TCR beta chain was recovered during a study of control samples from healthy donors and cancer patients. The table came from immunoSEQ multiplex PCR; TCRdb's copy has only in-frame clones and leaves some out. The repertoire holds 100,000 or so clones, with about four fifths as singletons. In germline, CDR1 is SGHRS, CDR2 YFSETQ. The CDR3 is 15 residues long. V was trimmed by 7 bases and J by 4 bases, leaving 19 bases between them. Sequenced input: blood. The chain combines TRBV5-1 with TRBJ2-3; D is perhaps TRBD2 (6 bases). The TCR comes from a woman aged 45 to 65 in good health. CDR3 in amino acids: CASHLLAGNADTQYF. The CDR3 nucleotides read TGCGCCAGCCATCTGTTGGCGGGGAACGCAGATACGCAGTATTTT.